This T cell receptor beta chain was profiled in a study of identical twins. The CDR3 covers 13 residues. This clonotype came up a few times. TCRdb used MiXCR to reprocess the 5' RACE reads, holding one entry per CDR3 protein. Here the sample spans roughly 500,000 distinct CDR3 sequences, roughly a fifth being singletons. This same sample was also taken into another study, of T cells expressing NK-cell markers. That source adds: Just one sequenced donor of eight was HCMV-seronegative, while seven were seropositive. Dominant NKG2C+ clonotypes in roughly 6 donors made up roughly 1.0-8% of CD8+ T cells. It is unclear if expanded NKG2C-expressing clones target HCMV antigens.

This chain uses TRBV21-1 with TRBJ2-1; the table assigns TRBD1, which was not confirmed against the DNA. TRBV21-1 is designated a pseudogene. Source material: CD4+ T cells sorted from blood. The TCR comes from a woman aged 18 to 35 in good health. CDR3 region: CASSNREVLEQFF. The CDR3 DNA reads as TGTGCCAGCAGCAACAGGGAAGTTTTAGAGCAGTTCTTC.